These 8 T cell receptor beta chains originate from one sample sequenced in a study of patients and donors after allogeneic stem cell transplantation (dated by TCRdb to about 2020). Library preparation was by RT-PCR. Sequencing was carried out with a NextSeq 550. The public sequencing data were trimmed at Q25 with fastp and processed into clonotypes with MiXCR by TCRdb, which kept only in-frame beta chains. Duplicate CDR3 protein sequences are folded into a single record with the most common DNA and genes. The sample has about 960,000 distinct CDR3 sequences on record, roughly 18% of them singletons. The top ten hold 6% of the sample. The sequencing input was blood, either unsorted or a sorted T cell fraction (not recorded which). These receptors came from a human donor who was either an allogeneic HSCT recipient or a stem cell or donor lymphocyte infusion donor (not recorded which). It is not recorded whose cells these are; they may come from a transplant donor.

The V gene is TRBV7-9, the J gene TRBJ1-2; D uncertain. Germline CDR1 reads SEHNR; CDR2 reads FQNEAQ (reference sequence). CDR3 size: 14 residues. V shed 2 bases and J shed 7 bases, with 14 bases lying between them. The chain's CDR3 is CASSLRPDLRGYTF. The CDR3 DNA is TGTGCCAGCAGCTTACGCCCCGACCTTCGTGGCTACACCTTC.

This clonotype was found a few times. This chain links TRBV20-1 with TRBJ2-7; D is possibly TRBD2 (5 bases). The germline gives CDR1 DFQATT, CDR2 SNEGSKA (reference sequence). The CDR3 has 11 amino acids. Trimming took off 5 bases at V and 3 bases at J, with 8 bases between the two ends. CDR3 residues: CSAPRGYEQYF. The CDR3 DNA reads TGCAGTGCTCCCCGGGGCTACGAGCAGTACTTC.

The chain combines TRBV6-6 with TRBJ2-5, with a tentative D call TRBD1 (6 bases). The V end was cut by 6 bases, the J end by 5 bases, with 10 bases between. The CDR3 spans 12 residues. Germline values: CDR1 MNHNY, CDR2 SVGAGI (reference sequence). CDR3 sequence (DNA): TGTGCCAGCAGAGGGGGATGGGAGACCCAGTACTTC. Protein sequence: CASRGGWETQYF.

The chain recombines TRBV20-1 with TRBJ1-3, with D uncertain. The CDR3 spans 11 residues. V was cut by 6 bases and J by 8 bases, with 11 bases left in between. CDR1 is DFQATT and CDR2 is SNEGSKA in the germline V gene (reference sequence). CDR3 nucleotides: TGCAGTGCCGGACGCAAGGACACCATATATTTT. Translated: CSAGRKDTIYF.

The V and J genes are TRBV5-1 and TRBJ2-4, with a weak D call TRBD2 (6 bases). Germline CDR1 and CDR2: SGHRS and YFSETQ. CDR3 length: 18 amino acids. Trimming removed 2 bases at V and 3 bases at J, with 21 bases between. CDR3 bases: TGCGCCAGCAGCTTTGGGACTTCGGGACGGCTGAACAAAAACATTCAGTACTTC. It translates to CASSFGTSGRLNKNIQYF.

This clonotype was seen only a few times. The chain uses TRBV15 and TRBJ2-2; D not certain. V dropped 2 bases and J dropped 4 bases, with 20 bases sitting between them. CDR1 is LNHNV, CDR2 YYDKDF, per germline (reference sequence). This CDR3 has 18 residues. In nucleotides, the CDR3 is TGTGCCACCAGCAGAAACCTGGGAACGCGTATGTTCACCGGGGAGCTGTTTTTT. The encoded protein is CATSRNLGTRMFTGELFF.

V is TRBV6-1 and J is TRBJ1-2, with D unresolved. Deletions cut 6 bases from V and 8 bases from J, with 7 bases between. This CDR3 spans 10 amino acids. The V gene's germline CDR1 is MNHNS and CDR2 SASEGT. Here the CDR3 DNA reads TGTGCCAGCAGCCTGACAGGCTACACCTTC. Translating it yields CASSLTGYTF.

The chain combines TRBV20-1 with TRBJ2-3; D possibly uses TRBD1 or TRBD2 (5 bases each). Germline loops: CDR1 DFQATT, CDR2 SNEGSKA (reference sequence). The CDR3 extends over 14 amino acids. Trimming pared 3 bases from V and 3 bases from J, leaving 13 bases between. CDR3 nucleotides: TGCAGTGCTAGGGTGCCGGGGCATACAGATACGCAGTATTTT. The encoded protein is CSARVPGHTDTQYF.